The next 18 T cell receptor beta chains were all read from a single sample in a study of T cells in localized non-small cell lung cancer (TCRdb year 2020). Library prep was done by the immunoSEQ multiplex PCR assay. TCRdb mirrors the immuneACCESS table, restricted to in-frame sequences. Some clones are absent from its copies; in checked studies, under half trace to an unresolved V gene, and the reason for the others is unknown. This sample comprises more than 100,000 clones, about 90% of them detected only once. Approximately 1.5% of the sample is taken by the ten largest. The source material was peripheral blood, sampled before any cancer treatment. The receptor source for this set is a female donor over 55 with stage I lung adenocarcinoma.

This clone was seen a single time. V usage is TRBV2 and J usage is TRBJ2-3; no clear D gene. Germline V lookup: CDR1 SNHLY, CDR2 FYNNEI. V was cut by 7 bases and J by 1 base, with 12 bases left in between. This CDR3 contains 14 residues. CDR3 protein: CASTPHGGTDTQYF. The CDR3 DNA is TGTGCCAGCACTCCGCACGGCGGCACAGATACGCAGTATTTT.

V gene TRBV7-9 combines with J gene TRBJ2-7; D perhaps matches TRBD2 (5 bases). This CDR3 has 12 residues. Germline values: CDR1 SEHNR, CDR2 FQNEAQ (reference sequence). V lost 0 bases, J lost 6 bases, and 6 bases lay in between. CDR3 coding DNA: TGTGCCAGCAGCTTAGCGGGAGCCGAGCAGTACTTC. It yields the protein CASSLAGAEQYF.

The V call is TRBV19, the J call TRBJ2-1; D is possibly TRBD1 or TRBD2 (5 bases each). Germline assignment: CDR1 LNHDA and CDR2 SQIVND (reference sequence). V was pared by 3 bases and J by 8 bases, with 14 bases between. The CDR3 is 14 residues long. As DNA, the CDR3 is TGTGCCAGTAGTATTGGGACCTGGTTTGATGAGCAGTTCTTC. Translation gives CASSIGTWFDEQFF.

This sequence joins TRBV15 and TRBJ1-2; D is undetermined. V was cut by 0 bases and J by 8 bases, with 13 bases left in between. Germline loops: CDR1 LNHNV, CDR2 YYDKDF (reference sequence). The CDR3 extends over 14 amino acids. Here the CDR3 DNA reads TGTGCCACCAGCAGAGATCGTAGGCCCGGGGGCTACACCTTC. Residues: CATSRDRRPGGYTF.

This chain uses TRBV25-1 with TRBJ1-1, with D possibly being TRBD1 (6 bases). The CDR3 has 15 residues. The V and J ends lost 3 bases and 4 bases respectively, with 15 bases between them. CDR1 MGHDK and CDR2 SYGVNS come from the germline V gene. CDR3 bases: TGTGCCAGCAGTGAGGGTAGGGGGATCGCCACTGAAGCTTTCTTT. Translating gives CASSEGRGIATEAFF.

The chain couples TRBV7-9 to TRBJ2-5; 8 nucleotides align to TRBD1. With V trimmed by 2 bases and J by 5 bases, 10 bases remained unmatched. The germline CDR1 and CDR2 sequences are SEHNR and FQNEAQ (reference sequence). The CDR3 totals 16 residues. The CDR3 reads CASSLSPPGGRETQYF. DNA for the CDR3: TGTGCCAGCAGCTTAAGTCCTCCAGGGGGCCGGGAGACCCAGTACTTC.

The chain combines TRBV7-9 with TRBJ2-2, with TRBD2 matching 13 bases. This CDR3 is built from 16 residues. Looked up from germline, CDR1 is SEHNR and CDR2 is FQNEAQ (reference sequence). V trimming: 5 bases; J trimming: 4 bases; junction bases outside the gene matches: 4. The DNA for the CDR3 is TGTGCCAGCAGCCTCGGACTAGCGGGAGTCACCGGGGAGCTGTTTTTT. This sequence encodes CASSLGLAGVTGELFF.

The chain links TRBV2 to TRBJ2-7; 7 bases are shared with TRBD1. After removal of 6 bases from V and 6 bases from J, the junction contained 8 bases not matched to a gene. Germline values: CDR1 SNHLY, CDR2 FYNNEI. This CDR3 has 13 amino acids. CDR3 region: CASRQTGTVEQYF. The CDR3 DNA reads as TGTGCCAGCAGACAAACCGGGACAGTCGAGCAGTACTTC.

The rearrangement links TRBV6-5 to TRBJ2-7; 8 positions match TRBD1. With 7 bases clipped from V and 6 bases from J, the junction kept 8 bases outside the gene matches. Germline-derived CDR1 and CDR2 are MNHEY and SVGAGI. This CDR3 is 13 amino acids long. The CDR3 sequence: CASTTDRGGEQYF. For the CDR3, the DNA is TGTGCCAGCACAACTGACAGGGGAGGCGAGCAGTACTTC.

The chain joins TRBV7-3 to TRBJ2-3, with a weak D call TRBD1 (6 bases). This CDR3 has 15 amino acids. Germline V gene data show CDR1 as SGHTA and CDR2 as FQGTGA. V gave up 5 bases and J gave up 2 bases, with 14 bases separating them. The chain's CDR3 is CASSRDILTTDTQYF. The CDR3 coding sequence is TGTGCCAGCAGCCGGGACATTCTTACCACAGATACGCAGTATTTT.

The chain uses TRBV30 and TRBJ1-3; possible D gene TRBD1, 5 bases. CDR3 length: 16 amino acids. Trimming stripped 7 bases from V and 0 bases from J, with 19 bases between. The germline CDR1 and CDR2 sequences are GTSNPN and SVGIG (reference sequence). CDR3 sequence reads: CASIIGTGPSGNTIYF. The DNA for the CDR3 is TGTGCCTCTATAATCGGGACGGGACCCTCTGGAAACACCATATATTTT.

In nucleotides, the CDR3 is TGTGCCAGCAGCTCCGGAAACCCGGGACACCTGTCAACCCAGCATTTT. Encoded protein: CASSSGNPGHLSTQHF. The chain is built from TRBV7-6 and TRBJ1-5, with a tentative D call TRBD1 (6 bases). Germline-derived CDR1 and CDR2 are SGHVS and FNYEAQ. V shed 4 bases and J shed 11 bases, with 24 bases lying between them. This CDR3 spans 16 amino acids.

The chain couples TRBV27 to TRBJ2-3; D is possibly TRBD1 (6 bases). The CDR3 loop spans 15 amino acids. The V gene's germline CDR1 is MNHEY and CDR2 SMNVEV (reference sequence). The V end lost 7 bases, the J end lost 0 bases, and 14 bases lay between the germline ends. The CDR3 reads CASKSIRGSTDTQYF. The DNA for the CDR3 is TGTGCCAGCAAAAGTATCAGGGGAAGCACAGATACGCAGTATTTT.

This chain connects TRBV7-8 to TRBJ1-1; D unresolved. Trimming removed 4 bases from V and 1 base from J, with 10 bases in between. The CDR3 loop spans 14 amino acids. The germline CDR1 and CDR2 sequences are SGHVS and FQNEAQ. DNA for the CDR3: TGTGCCAGCAGCTCAATCTTATGGAACACTGAAGCTTTCTTT. Its protein is CASSSILWNTEAFF.

The J gene is TRBJ1-4, the V gene TRBV2, with D tentatively TRBD1 (5 bases). Per the germline V gene, CDR1 is SNHLY and CDR2 is FYNNEI. The CDR3 covers 13 residues. The V gene lost 8 bases and the J gene lost 7 bases, with 14 bases spanning the gap. The CDR3 protein is CASHGGLGEKLFF. The CDR3 DNA follows: TGTGCCAGCCATGGGGGTCTGGGTGAAAAACTGTTTTTT. Variable domain in full (rest from reference TRBV2 and TRBJ1-4): EPEVTQTPSHQVTQMGQEVILRCVPISNHLYFYWYRQILGQKVEFLVSFYNNEISEKSEIFDDQFSVERPDGSNFTLKIRSTKLEDSAMYFCASHGGLGEKLFFGSGTQLSVL.

The gene calls are TRBV9 and TRBJ2-6; D might be TRBD1 (6 bases). The length of the CDR3 is 16 residues. CDR1 SGDLS and CDR2 YYNGEE come from the germline V gene. The V end lost 2 bases, the J end lost 2 bases, and 11 bases lay between the germline ends. CDR3 DNA: TGTGCCAGCAGCGTCCAACAGGGTACTGGGGCCAACGTCCTGACTTTC. Translation: CASSVQQGTGANVLTF.

V and J are TRBV6-1 and TRBJ2-5; a weak D match, TRBD1 (6 bases). Between the trimmed V and J ends, which lost 7 bases and 2 bases, there was a span of 11 bases. The CDR3 has 13 residues. CDR1 MNHNS and CDR2 SASEGT come from the germline V gene. The CDR3 DNA sequence: TGTGCCAGCACACAGGGTGGTCAAGAGACCCAGTACTTC. Translated: CASTQGGQETQYF.

The chain has TRBV27 and TRBJ2-2; TRBD1 aligns across 7 bases. The CDR3 has 15 amino acids. In germline, CDR1 is MNHEY, CDR2 SMNVEV (reference sequence). V was clipped by 6 bases and J by 1 base; unmatched bases: 5. The CDR3 sequence is CASSLGQKNTGELFF. In DNA, the CDR3 is TGTGCCAGCAGCCTGGGACAGAAGAACACCGGGGAGCTGTTTTTT.